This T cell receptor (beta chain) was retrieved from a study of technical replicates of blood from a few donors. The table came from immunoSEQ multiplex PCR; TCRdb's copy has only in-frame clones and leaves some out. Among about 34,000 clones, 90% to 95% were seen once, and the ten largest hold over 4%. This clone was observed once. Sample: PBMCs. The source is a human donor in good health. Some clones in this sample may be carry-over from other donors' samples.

The chain's CDR3 is CASSGTTNTEAFF. The CDR3 DNA is TGTGCCAGCTCAGGGACAACGAACACTGAAGCTTTCTTT. The rearrangement uses TRBV18 and TRBJ1-1, with D maybe TRBD1 (6 bases). The germline V gene has CDR1 KGHSH and CDR2 LQKENI. The CDR3 loop spans 13 amino acids. V was shortened by 5 bases and J by 1 base, with 8 bases between the two germline ends.